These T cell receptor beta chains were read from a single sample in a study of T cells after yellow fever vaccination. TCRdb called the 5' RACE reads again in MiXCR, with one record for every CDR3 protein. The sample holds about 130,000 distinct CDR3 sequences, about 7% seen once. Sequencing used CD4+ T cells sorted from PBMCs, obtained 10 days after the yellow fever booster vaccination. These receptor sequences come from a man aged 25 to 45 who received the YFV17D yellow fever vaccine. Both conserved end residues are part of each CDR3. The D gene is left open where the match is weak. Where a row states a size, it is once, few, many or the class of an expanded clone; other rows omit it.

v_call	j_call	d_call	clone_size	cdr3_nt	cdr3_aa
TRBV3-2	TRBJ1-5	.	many	TGTGCCAGCAGCCCGGGAGGGCAGCCCCAGCATTTT	CASSPGGQPQHF
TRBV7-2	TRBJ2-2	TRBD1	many	TGTGCCAGCAGAGAGGACAGGATCGTCACCGGGGAGCTGTTTTTT	CASREDRIVTGELFF
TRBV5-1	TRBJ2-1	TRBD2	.	TGCGCCAGCACCATTCTTGGGACTACCGTCAATGAGCAGTTCTTC	CASTILGTTVNEQFF
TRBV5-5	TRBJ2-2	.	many	TGTGCCAGCAGCTTGGTCGCCAGGCCCCGAGGCGGGGAGCTGTTTTTT	CASSLVARPRGGELFF
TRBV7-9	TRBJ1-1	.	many	TGTGCCAGCAGCTTAGTAGGTTCGACTGAAGCTTTCTTT	CASSLVGSTEAFF
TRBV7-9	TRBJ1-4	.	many	TGTGCCAGCAGCCCATTCTCCGGGACGGACAGCGAAAAACTGTTTTTT	CASSPFSGTDSEKLFF
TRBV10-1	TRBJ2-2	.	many	TGCGCCAGCGGTCAGTACGCGAACACCGGGGAGCTGTTTTTT	CASGQYANTGELFF
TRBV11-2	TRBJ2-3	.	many	TGTGCCAGCAGCTCCCTCGGGGGAGATACGCAGTATTTT	CASSSLGGDTQYF
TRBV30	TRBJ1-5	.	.	TGTGCCTGGAGTCCCGGGGGGGATCTCGGTCAGCCCCAGCATTTT	CAWSPGGDLGQPQHF
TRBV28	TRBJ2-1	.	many	TGTGCCAGCAGTTTATCTGGATTCTACAATGAGCAGTTCTTC	CASSLSGFYNEQFF
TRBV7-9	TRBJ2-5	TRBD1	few	TGTGCCAGCAACCAGGGACAGGGCCCAGCGGGGACCCAGTACTTC	CASNQGQGPAGTQYF